These 27 T cell receptor beta chains were all obtained from the same sample, sequenced in a study of blood T cell repertoires in COVID-19. Data came from immunoSEQ multiplex PCR; TCRdb stores just in-frame clones and leaves some out. The sample shows hundreds of thousands of clones, around 84% of them seen only once. Sequenced material: peripheral blood. These receptors came from a woman of 80 years or more with active or convalescent COVID-19.

J is TRBJ2-3 and V is TRBV4-1, with TRBD1 as a possible D gene (6 bases). The V end was cut by 6 bases, the J end by 4 bases, with 23 bases between. The CDR3 sequence is 17 residues long. Germline V gene sequence: CDR1 MGHRA, CDR2 YSYEKL. In DNA, the CDR3 is TGCGCCAGCAGTCTCGACGGCCCAGGGGATATGTCAGATACGCAGTATTTT. It encodes CASSLDGPGDMSDTQYF.

This chain joins TRBV28 and TRBJ2-2; 9 positions agree with TRBD1. Per the germline V gene, CDR1 is MDHEN and CDR2 is SYDVKM. Losses at the gene ends were 8 bases for V and 5 bases for J; bases not matched to a gene: 9. CDR3 length: 15 amino acids. The CDR3 here is CASANRGLKTGELFF. The CDR3 region has the DNA TGTGCCAGCGCAAACAGGGGGCTTAAGACCGGGGAGCTGTTTTTT.

The chain joins TRBV5-1 to TRBJ2-5, with 7 bases lining up with TRBD2. The ends lost 4 bases at V and 3 bases at J; junction bases unmatched: 12. Germline CDR1 and CDR2: SGHRS and YFSETQ. The CDR3 runs to 16 residues. CDR3 DNA sequence: TGCGCCAGCAGCAGTTTAACTAGTGCGGGGGAAGAGACCCAGTACTTC. Its protein product is CASSSLTSAGEETQYF. Full variable domain (rest looked up from reference TRBV5-1 and TRBJ2-5): KAGVTQTPRYLIKTRGQQVTLSCSPISGHRSVSWYQQTPGQGLQFLFEYFSETQRNKGNFPGRFSGRQFSNSRSEMNVSTLELGDSALYLCASSSLTSAGEETQYFGPGTRLLVL.

This clone occurred once. V usage is TRBV24-1 and J usage is TRBJ2-5; 9 nucleotides align to TRBD1. Germline CDR1 reads KGHDR; CDR2 reads SFDVKD. With 5 bases clipped from V and 5 bases from J, the junction kept 5 bases outside the gene matches. The CDR3 extends over 14 amino acids. The CDR3 protein is CATSVGQGTETQYF. The CDR3 bases are TGTGCCACCAGTGTAGGACAGGGGACGGAGACCCAGTACTTC.

This rearrangement joins TRBV9 to TRBJ2-1; possibly TRBD1 for D (5 bases). The V end lost 3 bases, the J end lost 8 bases, and 12 bases lay between the germline ends. This CDR3 is 13 amino acids long. In germline, CDR1 is SGDLS, CDR2 YYNGEE. DNA for the CDR3: TGTGCCAGCAGCGGCAGGGTTTTGGATGAGCAGTTCTTC. It encodes CASSGRVLDEQFF. The full variable domain, completed using reference TRBV9 and TRBJ2-1, is DSGVTQTPKHLITATGQRVTLRCSPRSGDLSVYWYQQSLDQGLQFLIQYYNGEERAKGNILERFSAQQFPDLHSELNLSSLELGDSALYFCASSGRVLDEQFFGPGTRLTVL.

The V and J genes are TRBV15 and TRBJ1-4; D unresolved. V was clipped by 9 bases and J by 1 base, with 9 bases between them. Germline CDR1 is LNHNV and CDR2 is YYDKDF (reference sequence). The CDR3 runs 13 residues. The CDR3 DNA follows: TGTGCCACTCGTCGCGGAACTAATGAAAAACTGTTTTTT. Translating it yields CATRRGTNEKLFF.

The chain employs TRBV11-3 and TRBJ2-5; 16 bases fit TRBD2. The junction had 13 bases not matched to a gene; V was cut back by 5 bases and J by 4 bases. The CDR3 runs 19 residues. CDR1 is SGHNT, CDR2 YENEEA, per germline. CDR3 region: CASSPYSGTSGGAGETQYF. CDR3 nucleotides: TGTGCCAGCAGCCCTTACTCCGGGACTAGCGGGGGGGCCGGAGAGACCCAGTACTTC.

This clone was recorded a few times. The chain carries TRBV7-9 and TRBJ1-5, with D perhaps matching TRBD1 (5 bases). Trimming pared 5 bases from V and 7 bases from J, leaving 15 bases between. Germline V gives CDR1 SEHNR, CDR2 FQNEAQ (reference sequence). The CDR3 is made up of 14 amino acids. The CDR3 sequence: CASSPLGGSQPQHF. The CDR3 coding sequence is TGTGCCAGCAGCCCCCTGGGGGGGAGCCAGCCCCAGCATTTT.

This chain links TRBV5-1 with TRBJ2-7; weak D call: TRBD1 (6 bases). Trimming took 7 bases from V and 2 from J, leaving 16 bases between them. Per the germline V gene, CDR1 is SGHRS and CDR2 is YFSETQ. This CDR3 comprises 14 residues. The DNA of the CDR3 is TGCGCCAGCGAACAGGGATCCCCGCCCTACGAGCAGTACTTC. It is translated as CASEQGSPPYEQYF.

The chain uses TRBV2 and TRBJ2-7; a weak D match, TRBD1 (5 bases). Trimming left V 6 bases short and J 7 bases short, with 10 bases between. Germline CDR1 reads SNHLY; CDR2 reads FYNNEI. The CDR3 runs 11 residues. The CDR3 region is CASRARGEQYF. The CDR3, as DNA: TGTGCCAGCAGGGCTAGGGGAGAGCAGTACTTC.

This rearrangement joins TRBV12-3 or TRBV12-4 to TRBJ1-5, with 8 bases matching TRBD1. The CDR3 is 13 residues long. V lost 4 bases and J lost 5; bases outside the gene matches: 1. The CDR3 bases are TGTGCCAGCAGTTCACAGGGGGATCAGCCCCAGCATTTT. This sequence encodes CASSSQGDQPQHF.

The chain carries TRBV7-9 and TRBJ1-1; tentatively, D is TRBD1 (5 bases). The CDR3 has 15 amino acids. Trimming removed 5 bases at V and 3 bases at J, with 16 bases between. CDR1 SEHNR and CDR2 FQNEAQ come from the germline V gene (reference sequence). The CDR3 DNA follows: TGTGCCAGCAGCCACTGGGGCAGTGGTCACACTGAAGCTTTCTTT. It specifies CASSHWGSGHTEAFF.

The chain couples TRBV7-2 to TRBJ2-5, with 11 bases fitting TRBD2. J gave up 5 bases and V 1 base, and 6 bases lay outside the gene matches. CDR1 is SGHTA, CDR2 FQGNSA, per germline. The CDR3 runs to 16 residues. The CDR3 bases are TGTGCCAGCAGCTTAGTATTAACTAGCGGGAGTGAGACCCAGTACTTC. Encoded protein: CASSLVLTSGSETQYF.

The rearrangement uses TRBV28 and TRBJ1-6; D gene unclear. Looked up from germline, CDR1 is MDHEN and CDR2 is SYDVKM. The CDR3 length is 16 residues. V shed 4 bases and J shed 0 bases, with 10 bases lying between them. The CDR3 spells CASSSQKSSYNSPLHF. DNA of the CDR3: TGTGCCAGCAGTTCCCAAAAGAGCTCCTATAATTCACCCCTCCACTTT.

The rearrangement links TRBV2 to TRBJ2-5, with 7 bases that match TRBD1. Germline V gives CDR1 SNHLY, CDR2 FYNNEI. The junction had 5 bases not matched to a gene; V was cut back by 2 bases and J by 5 bases. The CDR3 loop spans 14 amino acids. The chain's CDR3 is CASSERTGGETQYF. In DNA form, the CDR3 reads TGTGCCAGCAGTGAAAGGACAGGTGGGGAGACCCAGTACTTC.

The rearrangement links TRBV5-4 to TRBJ2-5, with 7 bases aligning to TRBD2. CDR3 size: 17 residues. Germline values: CDR1 SGHNT, CDR2 YYREEE (reference sequence). Trimming at V came to 6 bases and at J to 2 bases, leaving 16 bases not matched to a gene. CDR3 bases: TGTGCCAGCACTGAGGAGCGGGGAAGAGGGGTTCAAGAGACCCAGTACTTC. Translating gives CASTEERGRGVQETQYF. Based on the CDR3 plus reference TRBV5-4 and TRBJ2-5, the full variable domain is ETGVTQSPTHLIKTRGQQVTLRCSSQSGHNTVSWYQQALGQGPQFIFQYYREEENGRGNFPPRFSGLQFPNYSSELNVNALELDDSALYLCASTEERGRGVQETQYFGPGTRLLVL.

This clone was picked up one time. The gene calls are TRBV11-2 and TRBJ2-7; 9 bases align to TRBD2. The germline CDR1 and CDR2 sequences are SGHAT and FQNNGV. The CDR3 loop spans 15 amino acids. V shed 3 bases, J shed 2 bases, and the junction held 5 bases outside the gene matches. CDR3 loop: CASSLSGGRAYEQYF. The CDR3 nucleotides are TGTGCCAGCAGCTTGTCGGGCGGGAGGGCCTACGAGCAGTACTTC.

The V gene is TRBV5-1, the J gene TRBJ2-5; tentative D call: TRBD2 (5 bases). Germline V lookup: CDR1 SGHRS, CDR2 YFSETQ. Trimming removed 4 bases from V and 0 bases from J, with 10 bases in between. The CDR3 loop spans 14 amino acids. CDR3 DNA sequence: TGCGCCAGCAGCGACCCGAGGGACCAAGAGACCCAGTACTTC. It codes for CASSDPRDQETQYF.

This clone was counted only a few times. This sequence joins TRBV4-1 and TRBJ1-5; tentatively, D is TRBD1 (5 bases). The CDR3 has 14 residues. Trimming took 9 bases from V and 2 from J, leaving 14 bases between them. Looked up from germline, CDR1 is MGHRA and CDR2 is YSYEKL. In DNA form, the CDR3 reads TGCGCCAGTACCCCAGGGTTGGGCAATCAGCCCCAGCATTTT. The encoded protein is CASTPGLGNQPQHF.

The rearrangement links TRBV27 to TRBJ2-7; no clear D gene. With 3 bases removed from V and 2 bases from J, the gap between germline ends came to 11 bases. CDR3 length equals 14 residues. Germline V gene data show CDR1 as MNHEY and CDR2 as SMNVEV (reference sequence). The CDR3 coding sequence is TGTGCCAGCAGTTTCTCCACACCCGCCTACGAGCAGTACTTC. Translation: CASSFSTPAYEQYF.

The rearrangement links TRBV7-9 to TRBJ2-7, with TRBD2 matching 8 bases. Germline V lookup: CDR1 SEHNR, CDR2 FQNEAQ (reference sequence). The CDR3 spans 17 residues. Losses at the gene ends were 4 bases for V and 2 bases for J; bases not matched to a gene: 13. CDR3 sequence reads: CASSSGPASGSTYEQYF. In DNA form, the CDR3 reads TGTGCCAGCAGCTCGGGCCCGGCTAGCGGGTCCACCTACGAGCAGTACTTC.

The V gene is TRBV29-1, the J gene TRBJ2-1; TRBD1 might be the D (6 bases). The V end was cut by 8 bases, the J end by 4 bases, with 18 bases between. In germline, CDR1 is SQVTM, CDR2 ANQGSEA. The CDR3 is 14 residues long. This CDR3 is CSSTADRRYNEQFF. CDR3 nucleotide sequence: TGCAGCTCTACGGCCGACAGGAGATACAATGAGCAGTTCTTC.

The V and J genes are TRBV6-4 and TRBJ1-5; maybe TRBD1 (5 bases). This CDR3 spans 16 amino acids. Trimming took off 2 bases at V and 2 bases at J, with 13 bases between the two ends. Per the germline V gene, CDR1 is MRHNA and CDR2 is SNTAGT. The CDR3 coding sequence is TGTGCCAGCAGTGACCCGAGACAGAGCCGCAATCAGCCCCAGCATTTT. Protein: CASSDPRQSRNQPQHF.

A single count supports this clone. The rearrangement links TRBV11-3 to TRBJ2-1; D is unresolved. CDR1 is SGHNT and CDR2 is YENEEA in the germline V gene. The CDR3 runs to 13 residues. V was shortened by 5 bases and J by 7 bases, with 12 bases between the two germline ends. CDR3 in amino acids: CASSLYTMNEQFF. The CDR3 bases are TGTGCCAGCAGCCTATATACTATGAATGAGCAGTTCTTC.

V and J are TRBV28 and TRBJ1-2; no firm D call. Germline V gene lookup returns CDR1 MDHEN and CDR2 SYDVKM. V was pared by 3 bases and J by 3 bases, with 5 bases between. The CDR3 has 12 residues. CDR3 residues: CASSLPDYGYTF. The CDR3 DNA follows: TGTGCCAGCAGTTTGCCGGACTATGGCTACACCTTC.

This clone was seen just once. The gene calls are TRBV18 and TRBJ1-1; TRBD1 might be the D (6 bases). The V gene lost 2 bases and the J gene lost 4 bases, with 14 bases spanning the gap. This CDR3 is built from 15 residues. Germline V gene sequence: CDR1 KGHSH, CDR2 LQKENI. As DNA, the CDR3 is TGTGCCAGCTCACCAGCAAGGGGGGAGGGCACTGAAGCTTTCTTT. This sequence encodes CASSPARGEGTEAFF.

The rearrangement links TRBV19 to TRBJ2-7; perhaps TRBD1 as D (6 bases). V dropped 5 bases and J dropped 3 bases, with 17 bases sitting between them. Per the germline V gene, CDR1 is LNHDA and CDR2 is SQIVND (reference sequence). The CDR3 length is 15 residues. In DNA, the CDR3 is TGTGCCAGTAGTCTCCAAGGGGACAAAATCTACGAGCAGTACTTC. Protein sequence: CASSLQGDKIYEQYF.